This TCR beta chain was obtained from a study of cytomegalovirus exposure and HLA in healthy donors. Background on the study: The same platform was used for the 120 validation repertoires and the 600 to 850 first-cohort repertoires, a later analysis reported.

Between the trimmed V and J ends, which lost 5 bases and 6 bases, there was a span of 17 bases. CDR1 is SEHNR and CDR2 is FQNEAQ in the germline V gene (reference sequence). The CDR3 is 15 residues long. Produced via immunoSEQ multiplex PCR; TCRdb's table is partial and in-frame only. Of about 160,000 clones in the sample, roughly 89% are singletons; the top ten hold just over 4%. About this clone: What it binds is unknown.

Study-wide results and caveats: Listed as cytomegalovirus-associated were about 160 TCR beta chains.

While the first cohort had fewer than 850 subjects, the donors belonged to the separate validation cohort of roughly 130 subjects. Sequenced material: PBMCs. This receptor was taken from a man in his late teens or twenties in good health and CMV-seropositive. The chain carries TRBV7-9 and TRBJ2-1, with D maybe TRBD2 (7 bases). The CDR3: CASSLLLRGANEQFF. CDR3 nucleotides: TGTGCCAGCAGCCTACTCCTTCGGGGGGCCAATGAGCAGTTCTTC.